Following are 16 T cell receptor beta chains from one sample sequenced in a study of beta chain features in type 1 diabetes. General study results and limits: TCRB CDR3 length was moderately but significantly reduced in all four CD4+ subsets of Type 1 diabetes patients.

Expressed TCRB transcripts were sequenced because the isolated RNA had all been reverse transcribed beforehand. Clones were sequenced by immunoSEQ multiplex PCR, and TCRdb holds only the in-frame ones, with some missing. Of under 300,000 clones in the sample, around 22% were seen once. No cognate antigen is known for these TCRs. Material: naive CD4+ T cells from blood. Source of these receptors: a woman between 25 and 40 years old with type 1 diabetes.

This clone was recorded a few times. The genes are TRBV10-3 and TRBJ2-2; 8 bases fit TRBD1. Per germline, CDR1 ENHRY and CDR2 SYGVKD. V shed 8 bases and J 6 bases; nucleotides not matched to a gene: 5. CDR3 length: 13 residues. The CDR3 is CAIEDRVAGELFF. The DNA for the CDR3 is TGTGCCATCGAGGACAGGGTGGCCGGGGAGCTGTTTTTT.

The CDR3 is CSVDETGGYGYTF. CDR3 in DNA: TGCAGCGTTGACGAGACAGGGGGCTATGGCTACACCTTC. The chain links TRBV29-1 to TRBJ1-2, with 9 bases matching TRBD1. This CDR3 has 13 amino acids. J lost 4 bases, V lost 3 bases, and 3 bases had no gene match. Germline V gene data show CDR1 as SQVTM and CDR2 as ANQGSEA.

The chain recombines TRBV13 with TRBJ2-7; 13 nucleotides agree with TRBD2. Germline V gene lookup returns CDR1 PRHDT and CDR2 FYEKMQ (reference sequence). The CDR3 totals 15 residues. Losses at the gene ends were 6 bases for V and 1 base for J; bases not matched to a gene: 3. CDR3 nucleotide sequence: TGTGCCAGCAGACGGGGACTAGCGGGATCCTACGAGCAGTACTTC. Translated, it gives CASRRGLAGSYEQYF. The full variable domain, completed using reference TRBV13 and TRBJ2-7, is AAGVIQSPRHLIKEKRETATLKCYPIPRHDTVYWYQQGPGQDPQFLISFYEKMQSDKGSIPDRFSAQQFSDYHSELNMSSLELGDSALYFCASRRGLAGSYEQYFGPGTRLTVT.

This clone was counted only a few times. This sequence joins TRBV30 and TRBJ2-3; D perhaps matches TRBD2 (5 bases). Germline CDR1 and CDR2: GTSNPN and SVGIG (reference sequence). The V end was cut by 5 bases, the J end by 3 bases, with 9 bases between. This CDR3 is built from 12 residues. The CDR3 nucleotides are TGTGCCTGGGGGTCGGGGACAGATACGCAGTATTTT. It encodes CAWGSGTDTQYF. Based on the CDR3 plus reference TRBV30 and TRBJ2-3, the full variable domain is SQTIHQWPATLVQPVGSPLSLECTVEGTSNPNLYWYRQAAGRGLQLLFYSVGIGQISSEVPQNLSASRPQDRQFILSSKKLLLSDSGFYLCAWGSGTDTQYFGPGTRLTVL.

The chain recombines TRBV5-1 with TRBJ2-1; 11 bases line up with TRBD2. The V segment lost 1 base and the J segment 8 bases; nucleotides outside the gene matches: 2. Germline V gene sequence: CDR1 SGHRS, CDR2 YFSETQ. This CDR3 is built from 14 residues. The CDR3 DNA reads TGCGCCAGCAGCTTGACTAGCGGGAGCCATGAGCAGTTCTTC. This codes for CASSLTSGSHEQFF.

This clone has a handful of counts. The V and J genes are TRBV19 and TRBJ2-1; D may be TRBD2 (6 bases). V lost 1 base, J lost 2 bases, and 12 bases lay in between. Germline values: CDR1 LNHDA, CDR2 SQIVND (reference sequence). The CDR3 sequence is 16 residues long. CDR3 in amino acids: CASSIGVLAAYNEQFF. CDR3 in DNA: TGTGCCAGTAGTATAGGAGTACTAGCAGCCTACAATGAGCAGTTCTTC.

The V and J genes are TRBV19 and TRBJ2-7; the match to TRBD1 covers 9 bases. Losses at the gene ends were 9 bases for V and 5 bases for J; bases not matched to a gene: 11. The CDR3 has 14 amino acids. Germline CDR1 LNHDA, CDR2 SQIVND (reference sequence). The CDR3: CASGRDRDDHEQYF. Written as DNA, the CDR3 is TGTGCCAGCGGTCGGGACAGGGACGACCACGAGCAGTACTTC.

In nucleotides, the CDR3 is TGTGCCAGCAGGGACAGCTATGGCTACACCTTC. The encoded protein is CASRDSYGYTF. The chain couples TRBV28 to TRBJ1-2, with D maybe TRBD1 (6 bases). V was pared by 6 bases and J by 4 bases, with 6 bases between. Per the germline V gene, CDR1 is MDHEN and CDR2 is SYDVKM. CDR3 length: 11 amino acids.

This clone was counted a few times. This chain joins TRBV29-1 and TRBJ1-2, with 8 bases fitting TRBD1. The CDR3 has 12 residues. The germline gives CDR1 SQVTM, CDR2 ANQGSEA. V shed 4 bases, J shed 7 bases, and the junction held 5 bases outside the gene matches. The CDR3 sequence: CSVVQGDGGYTF. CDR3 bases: TGCAGCGTTGTACAGGGGGACGGTGGCTACACCTTC.

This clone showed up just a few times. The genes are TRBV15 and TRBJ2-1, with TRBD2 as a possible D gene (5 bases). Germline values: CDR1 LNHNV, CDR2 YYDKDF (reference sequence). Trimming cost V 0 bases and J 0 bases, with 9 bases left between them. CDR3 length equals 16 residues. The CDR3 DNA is TGTGCCACCAGCAGAGAGAGCGGAAGCTCCTACAATGAGCAGTTCTTC. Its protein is CATSRESGSSYNEQFF.

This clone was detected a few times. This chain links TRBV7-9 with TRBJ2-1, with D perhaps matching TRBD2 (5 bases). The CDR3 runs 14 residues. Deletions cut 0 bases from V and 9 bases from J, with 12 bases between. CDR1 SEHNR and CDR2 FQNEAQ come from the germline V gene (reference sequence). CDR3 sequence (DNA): TGTGCCAGCAGCTTAGCGGGAGTAGTTCTTGAGCAGTTCTTC. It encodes CASSLAGVVLEQFF.

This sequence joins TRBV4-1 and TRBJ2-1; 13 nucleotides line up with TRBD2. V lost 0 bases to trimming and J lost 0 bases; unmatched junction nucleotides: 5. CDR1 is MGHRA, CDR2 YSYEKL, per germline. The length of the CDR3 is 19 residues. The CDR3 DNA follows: TGCGCCAGCAGCCAAGATTGGGGGACTAGCGGGGACTCCTACAATGAGCAGTTCTTC. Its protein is CASSQDWGTSGDSYNEQFF.

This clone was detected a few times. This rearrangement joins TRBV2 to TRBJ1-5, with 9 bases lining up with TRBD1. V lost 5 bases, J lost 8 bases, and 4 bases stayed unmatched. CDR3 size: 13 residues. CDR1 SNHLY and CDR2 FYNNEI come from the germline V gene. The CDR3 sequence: CASSWDRAEPQHF. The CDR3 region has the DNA TGTGCCAGCAGTTGGGACAGGGCTGAGCCCCAGCATTTT.

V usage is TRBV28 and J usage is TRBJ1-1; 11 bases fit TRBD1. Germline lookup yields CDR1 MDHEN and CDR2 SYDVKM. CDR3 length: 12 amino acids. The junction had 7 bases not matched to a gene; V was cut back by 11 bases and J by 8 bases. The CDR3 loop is CAGDRGRLEAFF. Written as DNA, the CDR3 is TGTGCCGGGGACAGGGGGAGACTGGAAGCTTTCTTT.

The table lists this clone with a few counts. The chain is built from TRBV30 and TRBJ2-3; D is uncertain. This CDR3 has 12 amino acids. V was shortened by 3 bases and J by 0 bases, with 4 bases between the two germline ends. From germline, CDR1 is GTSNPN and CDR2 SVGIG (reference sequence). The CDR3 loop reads CAWSGSTDTQYF. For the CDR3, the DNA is TGTGCCTGGAGCGGGAGCACAGATACGCAGTATTTT.

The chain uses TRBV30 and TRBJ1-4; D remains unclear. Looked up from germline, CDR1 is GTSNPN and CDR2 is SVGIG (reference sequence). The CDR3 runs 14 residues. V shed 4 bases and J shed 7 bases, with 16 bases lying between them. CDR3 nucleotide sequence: TGTGCCTGGAACCGTCTCCAGGAAGGTGAAAAACTGTTTTTT. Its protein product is CAWNRLQEGEKLFF.